The subject of this entry is one T cell receptor (beta chain). This specimen belongs to a study of blood T cell repertoires in COVID-19. Study background: Sites across the United States, Italy and Spain contributed samples from acute and convalescent COVID-19. Sample material is recorded as cDNA or gDNA derived from T cells, B-cell-depleted T cells, or PBMCs.

V lost 2 bases to trimming and J lost 3 bases, with 9 bases between them. Germline V lookup: CDR1 KGHDR, CDR2 SFDVKD. CDR3 length equals 15 residues. Authors' methods: Researchers report that nucleated cell counts were estimated from reference gene primer amplification. Some clones are missing from TCRdb's copy, which holds only in-frame ones; the method was immunoSEQ multiplex PCR. That table supplies the V and J calls and clone size; D and trimming were determined from the DNA. In the table there are under 100,000 clones, about 85% of which are singletons. The gene calls are TRBV24-1 and TRBJ2-2, with D maybe TRBD1 (6 bases). This TCR derives from a woman aged 70-85 years with active or convalescent COVID-19. The specimen was peripheral blood. The CDR3 nucleotides read TGTGCCACCAGTGATTCCAGGGGTGACACCGGGGAGCTGTTTTTT. This sequence encodes CATSDSRGDTGELFF.